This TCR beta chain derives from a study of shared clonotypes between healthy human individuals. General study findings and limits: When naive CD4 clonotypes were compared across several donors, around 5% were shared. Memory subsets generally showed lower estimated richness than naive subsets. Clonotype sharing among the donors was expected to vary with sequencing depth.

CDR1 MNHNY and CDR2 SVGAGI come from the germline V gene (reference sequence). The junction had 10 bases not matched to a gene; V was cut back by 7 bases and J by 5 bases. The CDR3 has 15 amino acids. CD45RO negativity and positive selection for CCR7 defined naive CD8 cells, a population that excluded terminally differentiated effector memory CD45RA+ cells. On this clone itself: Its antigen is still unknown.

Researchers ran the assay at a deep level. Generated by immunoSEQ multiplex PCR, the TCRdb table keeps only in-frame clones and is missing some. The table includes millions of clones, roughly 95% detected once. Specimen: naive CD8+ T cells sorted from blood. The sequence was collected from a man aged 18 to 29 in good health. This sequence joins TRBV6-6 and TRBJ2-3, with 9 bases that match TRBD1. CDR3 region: CASTPDRGNGDTQYF. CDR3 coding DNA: TGTGCCAGCACCCCGGACAGGGGAAATGGAGATACGCAGTATTTT.